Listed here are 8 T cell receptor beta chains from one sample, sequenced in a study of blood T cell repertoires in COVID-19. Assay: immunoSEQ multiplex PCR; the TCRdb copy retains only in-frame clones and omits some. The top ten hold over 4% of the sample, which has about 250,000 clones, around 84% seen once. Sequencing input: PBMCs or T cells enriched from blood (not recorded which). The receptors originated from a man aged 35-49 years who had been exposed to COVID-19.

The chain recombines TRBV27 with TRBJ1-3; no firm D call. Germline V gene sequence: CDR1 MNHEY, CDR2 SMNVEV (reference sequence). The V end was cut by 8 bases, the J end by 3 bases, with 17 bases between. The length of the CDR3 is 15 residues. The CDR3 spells CASRPMAGIGNTIYF. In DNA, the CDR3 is TGTGCCAGCCGGCCAATGGCAGGCATTGGAAACACCATATATTTT.

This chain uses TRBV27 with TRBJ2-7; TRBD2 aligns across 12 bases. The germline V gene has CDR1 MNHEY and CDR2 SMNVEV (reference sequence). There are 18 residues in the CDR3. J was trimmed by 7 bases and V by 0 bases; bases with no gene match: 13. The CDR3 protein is CASSLSPSGLAGTSEQYF. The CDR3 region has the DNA TGTGCCAGCAGTTTATCTCCCTCTGGACTAGCGGGAACTAGTGAGCAGTACTTC.

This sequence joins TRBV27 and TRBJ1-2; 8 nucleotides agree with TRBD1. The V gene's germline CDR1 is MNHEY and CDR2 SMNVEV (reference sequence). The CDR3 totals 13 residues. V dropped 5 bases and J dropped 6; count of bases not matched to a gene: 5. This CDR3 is CASSLYRGNGYTF. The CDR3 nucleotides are TGTGCCAGCAGTCTGTACAGGGGGAATGGCTACACCTTC.

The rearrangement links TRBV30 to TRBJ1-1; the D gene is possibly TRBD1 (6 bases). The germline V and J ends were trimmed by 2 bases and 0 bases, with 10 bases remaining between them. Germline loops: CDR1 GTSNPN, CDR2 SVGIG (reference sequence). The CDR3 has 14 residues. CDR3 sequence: CAWSIGTMNTEAFF. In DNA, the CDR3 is TGTGCCTGGAGTATCGGGACAATGAACACTGAAGCTTTCTTT.

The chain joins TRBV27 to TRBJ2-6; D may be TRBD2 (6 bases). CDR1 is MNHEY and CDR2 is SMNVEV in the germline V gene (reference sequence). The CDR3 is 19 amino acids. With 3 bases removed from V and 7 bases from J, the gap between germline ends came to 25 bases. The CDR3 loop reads CASSFPPTGGRVGANVLTF. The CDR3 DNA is TGTGCCAGCAGTTTTCCTCCGACCGGAGGGCGAGTGGGAGCCAACGTCCTGACTTTC. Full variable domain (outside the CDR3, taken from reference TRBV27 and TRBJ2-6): EAQVTQNPRYLITVTGKKLTVTCSQNMNHEYMSWYRQDPGLGLRQIYYSMNVEVTDKGDVPEGYKVSRKEKRNFPLILESPSPNQTSLYFCASSFPPTGGRVGANVLTFGAGSRLTVL.

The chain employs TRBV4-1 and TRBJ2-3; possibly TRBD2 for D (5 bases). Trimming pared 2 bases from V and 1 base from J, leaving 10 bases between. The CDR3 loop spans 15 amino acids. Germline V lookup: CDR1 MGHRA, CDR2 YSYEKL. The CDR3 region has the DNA TGCGCCAGCAGCCAAAACGGGAAGGGCACAGATACGCAGTATTTT. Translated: CASSQNGKGTDTQYF.

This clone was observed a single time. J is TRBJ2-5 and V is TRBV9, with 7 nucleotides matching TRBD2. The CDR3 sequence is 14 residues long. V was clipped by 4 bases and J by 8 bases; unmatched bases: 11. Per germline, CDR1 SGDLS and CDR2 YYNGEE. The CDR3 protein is CASSLTSAGGTQYF. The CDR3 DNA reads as TGTGCCAGCAGCCTAACTAGCGCCGGTGGTACCCAGTACTTC.

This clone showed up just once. The CDR3 coding sequence is TGTGCCAGAAGAAGGGCAGGGCTGTCCCAGGACTATAATTCACCCCTCCACTTT. It is translated as CARRRAGLSQDYNSPLHF. The chain recombines TRBV5-3 with TRBJ1-6, with D perhaps matching TRBD1 (5 bases). TRBV5-3 is filed as an ORF, its function uncertain. V was shortened by 5 bases and J by 3 bases, with 21 bases between the two germline ends. The CDR3 runs to 18 residues.